Listed below are T cell receptor beta chains from one sample, sequenced in a study of T-cell memory formation after mild COVID-19. Using its own MiXCR run on the 5' RACE reads, TCRdb lists one record per CDR3 protein. The sample holds 350,000 to 500,000 distinct CDR3 sequences, approximately 20% seen once. Sequenced sample: PBMCs or a T cell subset sorted from them (not recorded which). These receptors were obtained from an adult woman who had mild COVID-19 (a few samples of this study predate the infection). Cell type and time point are not known. Both conserved end residues are part of each CDR3. D genes are given only for firm matches. The size of a clone is reported for some rows only, either as once, few or many, or as a class for expanded clones.

clone_size j_call v_call d_call cdr3_aa cdr3_nt
- TRBJ2-5 TRBV27 - CASWAKETQYF TGTGCCAGCTGGGCCAAAGAGACCCAGTACTTC
- TRBJ2-3 TRBV7-9 - CASSPRRAPDTQYF TGTGCCAGCAGCCCGCGGAGGGCACCAGATACGCAGTATTTT
- TRBJ2-2 TRBV18 - CASSPTTNYGELFF TGTGCCAGCTCACCGACGACCAATTACGGGGAGCTGTTTTTT
few TRBJ2-2 TRBV7-6 TRBD2 CASSLSLRLAGSKTWNTGELFF TGTGCCAGCAGCTTAAGCCTGAGACTAGCGGGATCGAAGACTTGGAACACCGGGGAGCTGTTTTTT
- TRBJ1-1 TRBV12-3/TRBV12-4 TRBD1 CASSFRGQGTLEAFF TGTGCCAGCAGTTTCCGGGGACAGGGTACACTGGAAGCTTTCTTT
- TRBJ2-7 TRBV29-1 - CSVGQSKPPYEQYF TGCAGCGTTGGACAGAGCAAGCCTCCCTACGAGCAGTACTTC
many TRBJ1-4 TRBV10-3 - CAISREPTTNEKLFF TGTGCCATCAGTAGAGAACCTACAACTAATGAAAAACTGTTTTTT
few TRBJ2-3 TRBV19 - CAASVGRLGTDTQYF TGTGCCGCATCGGTGGGGAGGCTAGGCACAGATACGCAGTATTTT
many TRBJ1-1 TRBV12-3/TRBV12-4 TRBD1 CASTPHRGWGTEAFF TGTGCCAGCACCCCTCACAGGGGATGGGGCACTGAAGCTTTCTTT
- TRBJ1-1 TRBV5-1 - CASRENPTNTEAFF TGCGCCAGCAGAGAGAACCCGACAAACACTGAAGCTTTCTTT
few TRBJ1-4 TRBV20-1 - CSARPNSQGRRWYGEKLFF TGCAGTGCTCGACCCAACTCACAGGGAAGGAGGTGGTATGGTGAAAAACTGTTTTTT
few TRBJ1-2 TRBV12-3/TRBV12-4 - CASSPGSARYGYTF TGTGCCAGCAGCCCTGGTAGCGCTCGGTATGGCTACACCTTC
- TRBJ2-5 TRBV9 TRBD2 CASSGSGRALGETQYF TGTGCCAGCAGCGGTAGCGGGAGGGCCCTGGGAGAGACCCAGTACTTC
many TRBJ2-7 TRBV6-6 TRBD2 CASRGGLSSYEQYF TGTGCCAGCCGGGGGGGCCTGAGCTCCTACGAGCAGTACTTC
few TRBJ1-1 TRBV12-3/TRBV12-4 TRBD1 CASSRQGRNTEAFF TGTGCCAGCAGCCGACAGGGTCGGAACACTGAAGCTTTCTTT
- TRBJ2-3 TRBV6-4 - CASSDRFASTDTQYF TGTGCCAGCAGCGACAGGTTTGCTAGCACAGATACGCAGTATTTT
- TRBJ1-4 TRBV7-2 - CASRSIDNEKLFF TGTGCCAGCAGATCGATCGATAATGAAAAACTGTTTTTT
few TRBJ2-7 TRBV12-3/TRBV12-4 - CASSSVRDTDPYEQYF TGTGCCAGCAGTTCCGTTAGGGACACCGACCCCTACGAGCAGTACTTC
- TRBJ2-7 TRBV7-9 - CASSLNLGYEQYF TGTGCCAGCAGCTTAAACTTAGGCTACGAGCAGTACTTC
- TRBJ2-1 TRBV20-1 TRBD2 CSAKSGRGDRSYNEQFF TGCAGTGCAAAAAGCGGGAGGGGTGACAGGTCCTACAATGAGCAGTTCTTC
many TRBJ1-2 TRBV7-3 - CASSPTREGGYTF TGTGCCAGCAGCCCTACGAGGGAGGGGGGCTACACCTTC
few TRBJ1-4 TRBV29-1 TRBD1 CSAGDRREKLFF TGCAGCGCTGGGGACAGAAGAGAAAAACTGTTTTTT
few TRBJ1-5 TRBV12-3/TRBV12-4 - CASSQPLSNQPQHF TGTGCCAGCAGTCAGCCTCTAAGCAATCAGCCCCAGCATTTT
few TRBJ2-7 TRBV14 - CASSQGPNSYEQYF TGTGCCAGCAGCCAAGGCCCTAACTCCTACGAGCAGTACTTC
- TRBJ1-5 TRBV6-5 - CASSQLGQGNQPQHF TGTGCCAGCAGCCAGCTGGGCCAGGGCAATCAGCCCCAGCATTTT
- TRBJ1-2 TRBV5-1 - CASSLGTPSIYGYTF TGCGCCAGCAGCCTTGGGACACCATCTATCTATGGCTACACCTTC
- TRBJ1-2 TRBV7-9 - CASSLATQGYTF TGTGCCAGCAGCTTAGCGACACAAGGCTACACCTTC
- TRBJ2-7 TRBV7-9 TRBD2 CASSFGASGPYEQYF TGTGCCAGCAGCTTCGGGGCTAGCGGCCCCTACGAGCAGTACTTC
- TRBJ2-7 TRBV5-6 TRBD1 CASSKWTGEHEQYF TGTGCCAGCAGCAAATGGACAGGGGAACACGAGCAGTACTTC
few TRBJ1-2 TRBV21-1 - CASRHVSAYGYTF TGTGCCAGCAGGCACGTATCGGCCTATGGCTACACCTTC
- TRBJ2-7 TRBV7-9 - CASSPADSTIEEQYF TGTGCCAGCAGCCCAGCGGACTCCACAATAGAGGAGCAGTACTTC
- TRBJ1-1 TRBV21-1 - CASSAPGGMNTEAFF TGTGCCAGCAGCGCTCCCGGAGGGATGAACACTGAAGCTTTCTTT
- TRBJ1-5 TRBV18 TRBD1 CASSPRGQGVPQHF TGTGCCAGCTCACCACGAGGACAGGGTGTACCCCAGCATTTT
- TRBJ2-2 TRBV7-2 - CASSLEGTTIRELFF TGTGCCAGCAGCTTAGAGGGGACCACCATCCGGGAGCTGTTTTTT
few TRBJ2-7 TRBV15 - CATSRDAGDNYEQYF TGTGCCACCAGCAGAGATGCAGGGGATAACTACGAGCAGTACTTC
few TRBJ2-5 TRBV9 TRBD1 CASSVGGGTGGLKTQYF TGTGCCAGCAGCGTAGGAGGAGGGACAGGGGGTTTGAAGACCCAGTACTTC
- TRBJ1-1 TRBV6-6 TRBD1 CASSYSDRGGPSRQYTEAFF TGTGCCAGCAGTTACTCGGACAGGGGTGGCCCTAGCCGGCAGTACACTGAAGCTTTCTTT
- TRBJ2-1 TRBV27 - CASSEGQGNNEQFF TGTGCCAGCAGCGAGGGGCAGGGGAACAATGAGCAGTTCTTC
- TRBJ1-2 TRBV20-1 TRBD1 CSARTGENYGYTF TGCAGTGCACGGACAGGGGAGAACTATGGCTACACCTTC
few TRBJ2-5 TRBV10-3 TRBD1 CAISDRTGRETQYF TGTGCCATCAGTGACCGGACAGGGCGAGAGACCCAGTACTTC
- TRBJ2-5 TRBV24-1 TRBD1 CATSDLRQGAETQYF TGTGCCACCAGTGATTTGCGACAGGGGGCAGAGACCCAGTACTTC
once TRBJ2-3 TRBV19 TRBD1 CASSIRQGDTDTQYF TGTGCCAGTAGTATTCGACAGGGGGACACAGATACGCAGTATTTT
many TRBJ2-6 TRBV5-5 - CASSLAEIPGANVLTF TGTGCCAGCAGCTTGGCAGAGATACCTGGGGCCAACGTCCTGACTTTC
few TRBJ2-3 TRBV11-3 TRBD2 CASRLTSGAQDTQYF TGTGCCAGCCGCCTCACTAGCGGGGCTCAGGATACGCAGTATTTT
- TRBJ1-1 TRBV12-3/TRBV12-4 - CASVGQPGGGNTEAFF TGTGCCAGCGTCGGTCAACCCGGAGGGGGGAACACTGAAGCTTTCTTT
- TRBJ2-1 TRBV5-1 - CASSWDLEQFF TGCGCCAGCAGCTGGGACCTCGAGCAGTTCTTC
few TRBJ2-5 TRBV11-3 - CASSLRAEGQETQYF TGTGCCAGCAGCCTCCGTGCGGAGGGTCAAGAGACCCAGTACTTC
few TRBJ1-2 TRBV10-3 TRBD1 CAISERGQGVGYTF TGTGCCATCAGTGAGCGTGGACAGGGTGTAGGCTACACCTTC
- TRBJ2-7 TRBV7-9 TRBD1 CASSWGQGSSYEQYF TGTGCCAGCAGCTGGGGACAGGGGAGCTCCTACGAGCAGTACTTC
few TRBJ2-1 TRBV20-1 - CSARDFTGSSYNEQFF TGCAGTGCTAGAGATTTTACAGGGAGCTCCTACAATGAGCAGTTCTTC
- TRBJ2-7 TRBV6-5 - CASTQAQGTYEQYF TGTGCCAGCACGCAGGCGCAGGGAACCTACGAGCAGTACTTC
few TRBJ2-1 TRBV12-3/TRBV12-4 TRBD1 CASSRRDRGLRGSYNEQFF TGTGCCAGCAGTCGACGGGACAGGGGGCTTCGGGGCTCCTACAATGAGCAGTTCTTC